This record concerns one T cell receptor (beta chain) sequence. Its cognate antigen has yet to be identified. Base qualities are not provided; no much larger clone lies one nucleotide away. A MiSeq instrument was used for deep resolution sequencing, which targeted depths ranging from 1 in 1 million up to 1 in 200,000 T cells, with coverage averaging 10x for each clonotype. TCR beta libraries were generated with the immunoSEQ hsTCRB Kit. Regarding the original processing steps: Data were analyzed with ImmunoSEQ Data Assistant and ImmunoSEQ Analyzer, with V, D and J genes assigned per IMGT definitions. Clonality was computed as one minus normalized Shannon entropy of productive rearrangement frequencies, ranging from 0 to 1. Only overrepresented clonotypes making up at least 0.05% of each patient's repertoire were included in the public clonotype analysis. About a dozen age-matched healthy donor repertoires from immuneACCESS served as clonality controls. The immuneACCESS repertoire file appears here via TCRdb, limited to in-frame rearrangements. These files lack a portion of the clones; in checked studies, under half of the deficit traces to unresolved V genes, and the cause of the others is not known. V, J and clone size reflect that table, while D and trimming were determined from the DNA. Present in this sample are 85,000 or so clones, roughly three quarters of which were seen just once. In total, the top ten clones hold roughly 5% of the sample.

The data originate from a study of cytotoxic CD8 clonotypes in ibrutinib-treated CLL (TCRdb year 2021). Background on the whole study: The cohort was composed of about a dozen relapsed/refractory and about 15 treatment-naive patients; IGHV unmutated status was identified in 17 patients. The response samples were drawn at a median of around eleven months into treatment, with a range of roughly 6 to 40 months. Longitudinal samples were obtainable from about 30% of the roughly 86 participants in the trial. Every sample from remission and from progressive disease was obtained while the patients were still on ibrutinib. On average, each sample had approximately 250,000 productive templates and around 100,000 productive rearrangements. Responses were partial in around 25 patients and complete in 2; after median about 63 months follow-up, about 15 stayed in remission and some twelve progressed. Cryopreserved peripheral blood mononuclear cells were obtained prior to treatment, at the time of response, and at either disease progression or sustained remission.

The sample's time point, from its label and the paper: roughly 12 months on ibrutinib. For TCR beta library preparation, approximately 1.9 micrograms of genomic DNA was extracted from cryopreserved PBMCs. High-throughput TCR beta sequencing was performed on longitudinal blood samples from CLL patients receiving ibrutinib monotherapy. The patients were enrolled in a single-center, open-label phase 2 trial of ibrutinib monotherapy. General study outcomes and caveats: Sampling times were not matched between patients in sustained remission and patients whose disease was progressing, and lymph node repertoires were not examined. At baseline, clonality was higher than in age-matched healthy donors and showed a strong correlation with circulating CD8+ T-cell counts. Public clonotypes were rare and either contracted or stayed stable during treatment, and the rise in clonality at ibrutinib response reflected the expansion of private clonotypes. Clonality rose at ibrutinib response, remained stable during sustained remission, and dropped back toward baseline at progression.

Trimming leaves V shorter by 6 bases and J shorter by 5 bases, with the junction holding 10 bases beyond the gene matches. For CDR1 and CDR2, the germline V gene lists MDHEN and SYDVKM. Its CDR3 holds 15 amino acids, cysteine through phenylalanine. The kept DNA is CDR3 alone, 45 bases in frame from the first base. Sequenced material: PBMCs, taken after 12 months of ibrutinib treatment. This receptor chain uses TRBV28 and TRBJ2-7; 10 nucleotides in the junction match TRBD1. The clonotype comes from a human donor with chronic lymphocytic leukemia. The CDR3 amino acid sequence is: CASSSPGTGVHEQYF. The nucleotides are TGTGCCAGCAGCTCTCCCGGGACAGGGGTGCACGAGCAGTACTTC.